This T cell receptor beta chain was recorded in a study of T cells after yellow fever vaccination. The TCR cDNA carried a universal primer site and UMIs from 5'RACE template switching. TCRdb reprocessed the 5' RACE reads via MiXCR and lists one record per CDR3 protein. The repertoire includes 400,000 or so distinct CDR3 sequences, approximately 10% of them detected once, and roughly 18% sits in the top ten. The TCR originated in a young man who received the YFV17D yellow fever vaccine. Sequenced here: PBMCs, sampled on the day of the first yellow fever vaccination.

CDR3 sequence (DNA): TGTGCCAGCACTTCTTCATACAGGGGCCTATGGCCGAATAGCAATCAGCCCCAGCATTTT. Protein: CASTSSYRGLWPNSNQPQHF. The chain recombines TRBV12-3 or TRBV12-4 with TRBJ1-5; the match to TRBD1 covers 7 bases. This CDR3 has 20 residues. The junction had 21 bases not matched to a gene; V was cut back by 7 bases and J by 0 bases.